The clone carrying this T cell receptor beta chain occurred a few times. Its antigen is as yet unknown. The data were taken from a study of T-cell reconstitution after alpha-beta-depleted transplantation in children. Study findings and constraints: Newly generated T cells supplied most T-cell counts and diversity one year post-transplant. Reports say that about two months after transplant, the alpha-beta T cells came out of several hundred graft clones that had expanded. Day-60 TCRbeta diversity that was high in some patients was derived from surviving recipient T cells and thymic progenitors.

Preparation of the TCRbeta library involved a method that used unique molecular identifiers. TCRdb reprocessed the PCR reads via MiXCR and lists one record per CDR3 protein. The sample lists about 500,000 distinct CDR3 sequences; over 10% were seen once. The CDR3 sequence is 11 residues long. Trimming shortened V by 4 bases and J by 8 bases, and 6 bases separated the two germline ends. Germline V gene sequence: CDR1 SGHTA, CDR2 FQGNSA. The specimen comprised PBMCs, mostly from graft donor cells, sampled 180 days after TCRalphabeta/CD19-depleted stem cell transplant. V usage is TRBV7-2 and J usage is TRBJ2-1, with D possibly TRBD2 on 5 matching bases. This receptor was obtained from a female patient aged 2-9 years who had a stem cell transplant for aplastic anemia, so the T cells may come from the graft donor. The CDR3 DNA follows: TGTGCCAGCAGCTGGACTTATGAGCAGTTCTTC. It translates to CASSWTYEQFF.